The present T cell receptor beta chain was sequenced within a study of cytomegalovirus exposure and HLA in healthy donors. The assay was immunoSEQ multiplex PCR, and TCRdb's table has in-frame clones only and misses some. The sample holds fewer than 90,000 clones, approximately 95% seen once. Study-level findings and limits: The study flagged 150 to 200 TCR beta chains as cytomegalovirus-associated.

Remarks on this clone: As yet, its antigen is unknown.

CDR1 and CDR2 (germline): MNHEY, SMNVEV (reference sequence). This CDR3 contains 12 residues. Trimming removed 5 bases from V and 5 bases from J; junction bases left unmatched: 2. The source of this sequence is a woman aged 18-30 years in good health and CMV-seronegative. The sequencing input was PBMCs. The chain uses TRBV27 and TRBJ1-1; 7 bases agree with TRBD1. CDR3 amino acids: CASSKQGTEAFF. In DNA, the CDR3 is TGTGCCAGCAGTAAACAGGGGACTGAAGCTTTCTTT.